This is a list of T cell receptor beta chains from one sample in a study of T cells in Graves' hyperthyroidism and ophthalmopathy. Each CDR3 protein gets one entry after TCRdb re-called the multiplex PCR reads with MiXCR. Here the sample spans 350,000 to 400,000 distinct CDR3 sequences, 15% to 20% being singletons. The sample consisted of blood. The receptors originated from a woman between 18 and 29 years old with Graves' hyperthyroidism. Each CDR3 is given with its conserved first and last residue. The D gene is left open where the match is weak. Rows may omit the clone size; those that give it use once, few, many or a size class.

few	TRBJ1-2	TRBV4-1	TRBD1	TGCGCCAGCAGCCAGAGGGGGCTCGGTGGCTACACCTTC	CASSQRGLGGYTF
few	TRBJ1-6	TRBV27	.	TGTGCCAGCAGTCCATACAGCTCCTATAATTCACCCCTCCACTTT	CASSPYSSYNSPLHF
many	TRBJ1-2	TRBV20-1	.	TGCAGTGCTAGAGATCCTCTTTCACTGTTAAACTATGGCTACACCTTC	CSARDPLSLLNYGYTF
many	TRBJ2-7	TRBV7-2	TRBD2	TGTGCCAGCACCCTGACTAGCGGTACCTACGAGCAGTACTTC	CASTLTSGTYEQYF
many	TRBJ2-7	TRBV5-1	TRBD1	TGCGCCAGCAGACCCGGGACAGCTGACTACGAGCAGTACTTC	CASRPGTADYEQYF
many	TRBJ1-1	TRBV12-3/TRBV12-4	.	TGTGCCAGCAGTCCAACAGTAACTGAAGCTTTCTTT	CASSPTVTEAFF
few	TRBJ2-7	TRBV4-1	.	TGCGCCACTGCACGGACCGATACCAATTTGTACGAGCAGTACTTC	CATARTDTNLYEQYF
many	TRBJ2-7	TRBV7-8	.	TGTGCCAGCAGCTTAGCAACAGGGTTCTACGAGCAGTGCTTC	CASSLATGFYEQCF
many	TRBJ1-5	TRBV11-3	.	TGTGCCAGCAGCTTAGGGGGTGGATATAGCAATCAGCCCCAGCATTTT	CASSLGGGYSNQPQHF
.	TRBJ1-2	TRBV15	.	TGTGCCACCAGCAGAGACGGCTACTATGGCTACACCTTC	CATSRDGYYGYTF
many	TRBJ1-1	TRBV20-1	.	TGCAGTGCTCCTGGGGGGTCTCTAGGGACTGAAGCTTTCTTT	CSAPGGSLGTEAFF
many	TRBJ2-5	TRBV14	.	TGTGCCAGCAGCCACCCTTTTGGACAGTCAGAGACCCAGTACTTC	CASSHPFGQSETQYF
few	TRBJ2-5	TRBV20-1	.	TGCAGTGCTAGTTTATTGGAGACCCAGTACTTC	CSASLLETQYF
many	TRBJ1-1	TRBV11-1	.	TGTGCCAGCAGCACCCACACAACCTTGAACACTGAAGCTTTCTTT	CASSTHTTLNTEAFF
many	TRBJ1-2	TRBV11-1	.	TGTGCCAGCAGCCCCCAAGGCAGAACCACGGCCAGGGGCTATGGCTACACCTTC	CASSPQGRTTARGYGYTF
many	TRBJ1-5	TRBV12-3/TRBV12-4	.	TGTGCCAGCAGTTTCTGGGCAGGGGTGCTTCAGCCCCAGCATTTT	CASSFWAGVLQPQHF